One and the same sample provided the 21 T cell receptor beta chains below, sequenced in a study of control samples from healthy donors and cancer patients. The repertoire was sequenced with immunoSEQ multiplex PCR; TCRdb's copy has only in-frame clones and lacks some. The sample lists about 94,000 clones, less than 95% seen once, with over 3% in the top ten. Sequenced sample: blood. These TCRs come from a woman under 30 in good health.

The chain recombines TRBV2 with TRBJ1-1; D is unclear. The germline V gene has CDR1 SNHLY and CDR2 FYNNEI. The CDR3 length is 13 residues. The V and J ends lost 4 bases and 3 bases respectively, with 9 bases between them. Written as DNA, the CDR3 is TGTGCCAGCAGTGGAGAAGCCGACACTGAAGCTTTCTTT. Translating it yields CASSGEADTEAFF.

Only one count was recorded for this clone. The CDR3 loop is CASSPGVGQDAYQPQHF. CDR3 nucleotides: TGTGCCAGCAGTCCCGGGGTAGGTCAGGACGCTTATCAGCCCCAGCATTTT. The chain is built from TRBV27 and TRBJ1-5; D is ambiguous. Germline V lookup: CDR1 MNHEY, CDR2 SMNVEV (reference sequence). V was pared by 5 bases and J by 5 bases, with 22 bases between. The CDR3 has 17 residues.

The chain couples TRBV7-2 to TRBJ1-2; D gene uncertain. The germline gives CDR1 SGHTA, CDR2 FQGNSA. Trimming took off 3 bases at V and 2 bases at J, with 7 bases between the two ends. The CDR3 loop spans 13 amino acids. The CDR3 region is CASSLRHNYGYTF. The CDR3 region has the DNA TGTGCCAGCAGCTTGCGGCACAACTATGGCTACACCTTC.

The gene calls are TRBV5-1 and TRBJ1-1; a possible D gene is TRBD1 (5 bases). V gave up 2 bases and J gave up 4 bases, with 12 bases separating them. Germline CDR1 reads SGHRS; CDR2 reads YFSETQ. The CDR3 runs 14 residues. The CDR3 sequence is CASSFLGRGTEAFF. The CDR3 coding sequence is TGCGCCAGCAGCTTCTTAGGGAGGGGCACTGAAGCTTTCTTT.

This clone was counted a few times. The chain combines TRBV5-1 with TRBJ2-1; 13 positions match TRBD2. CDR1 SGHRS and CDR2 YFSETQ come from the germline V gene. The junction had 8 bases not matched to a gene; V was cut back by 0 bases and J by 8 bases. This CDR3 has 17 residues. In nucleotides, the CDR3 is TGCGCCAGCAGCTTGGGACTAGCGGGGGGTATTGGGGATGAGCAGTTCTTC. Its translation is CASSLGLAGGIGDEQFF.

The rearrangement uses TRBV4-1 and TRBJ2-7; perhaps D is TRBD1 or TRBD2 (6 bases each). CDR3 length equals 15 residues. Germline assignment: CDR1 MGHRA and CDR2 YSYEKL. V lost 1 base to trimming and J lost 4 bases, with 14 bases between them. Written as DNA, the CDR3 is TGCGCCAGCAGCCAAGTTGGGCAGGGGAGGTACGAGCAGTACTTC. Protein product: CASSQVGQGRYEQYF.

Note on this clone: Other DNA sequences in this specimen translate into the identical CDR3. The genes are TRBV7-8 and TRBJ1-1; no definite D call. CDR3 length: 14 amino acids. The ends were cut back, 1 base at V and 1 base at J, with 7 bases in the middle. Germline CDR1 and CDR2: SGHVS and FQNEAQ. CDR3 DNA: TGTGCCAGCAGCTTAGGCCGAGGGAACACTGAAGCTTTCTTT. Amino acid sequence: CASSLGRGNTEAFF. Filled out from reference TRBV7-8 and TRBJ1-1, the complete variable domain reads GAGVSQSPRYKVAKRGQDVALRCDPISGHVSLFWYQQALGQGPEFLTYFQNEAQLDKSGLPSDRFFAERPEGSVSTLKIQRTQQEDSAVYLCASSLGRGNTEAFFGQGTRLTVV.

The rearrangement links TRBV9 to TRBJ1-2; the D is unclear. Between the trimmed V and J ends, which lost 2 bases and 8 bases, there was a span of 10 bases. The length of the CDR3 is 12 residues. CDR1 and CDR2 from the germline V gene are SGDLS and YYNGEE. The CDR3 loop is CASSVPGIGYTF. The CDR3 bases are TGTGCCAGCAGCGTGCCCGGAATAGGCTACACCTTC.

The rearrangement joins TRBV6-5 to TRBJ1-1; D is unclear. The CDR3 is 13 amino acids. Germline V gene data show CDR1 as MNHEY and CDR2 as SVGAGI. Trimming removed 3 bases from V and 5 bases from J, with 10 bases in between. Here the CDR3 DNA reads TGTGCCAGCAGTTATCCAGGAAGTACTGAAGCTTTCTTT. Its translation is CASSYPGSTEAFF.

This clone was recorded once. V and J are TRBV5-1 and TRBJ1-2, with D perhaps matching TRBD1 (6 bases). CDR1 is SGHRS, CDR2 YFSETQ, per germline. The CDR3 totals 15 residues. With 4 bases removed from V and 0 bases from J, the gap between germline ends came to 13 bases. As DNA, the CDR3 is TGCGCCAGCAGCCCCAATAGACAGGCTAACTATGGCTACACCTTC. This codes for CASSPNRQANYGYTF.

This clone appeared a few times. The chain combines TRBV7-9 with TRBJ1-1, with TRBD1 identical over 8 bases. Germline V lookup: CDR1 SEHNR, CDR2 FQNEAQ (reference sequence). V lost 5 bases, J lost 4 bases, and 3 bases stayed unmatched. The CDR3 spans 13 residues. Here the CDR3 reads CASSRQGFTEAFF. CDR3 nucleotides: TGTGCCAGCAGCCGACAGGGGTTCACTGAAGCTTTCTTT. Complete variable domain (other parts from reference TRBV7-9 and TRBJ1-1): DTGVSQNPRHKITKRGQNVTFRCDPISEHNRLYWYRQTLGQGPEFLTYFQNEAQLEKSRLLSDRFSAERPKGSFSTLEIQRTEQGDSAMYLCASSRQGFTEAFFGQGTRLTVV.

This chain uses TRBV6-5 with TRBJ2-7; 7 nucleotides match TRBD1. The CDR3 consists of 15 residues. The germline V gene encodes CDR1 MNHEY and CDR2 SVGAGI. Unmatched junction bases numbered 6, after V lost 0 bases and J lost 4 bases. The CDR3 reads CASSYSIQGLYEQYF. CDR3 coding DNA: TGTGCCAGCAGTTACTCGATACAGGGGCTTTACGAGCAGTACTTC.

The chain recombines TRBV12-3 or TRBV12-4 with TRBJ2-7; unclear D gene. CDR3 size: 11 residues. The germline V and J ends were trimmed by 6 bases and 7 bases, with 10 bases remaining between them. CDR3 coding DNA: TGTGCCAGCAGCTATAGTGGGGAGCAGTACTTC. This gives the protein CASSYSGEQYF.

This rearrangement joins TRBV4-1 to TRBJ2-2; 13 bases match TRBD2. Trimming at V came to 2 bases and at J to 2 bases, leaving 5 bases not matched to a gene. The CDR3 loop spans 18 amino acids. The germline CDR1 and CDR2 sequences are MGHRA and YSYEKL. The CDR3 nucleotides are TGCGCCAGCAGCCAACCGGGACTAGCGGGATTTAACACCGGGGAGCTGTTTTTT. Protein product: CASSQPGLAGFNTGELFF.

This chain joins TRBV19 and TRBJ2-7; D may be TRBD2 (6 bases). The CDR3 contains 15 residues. Deletions cut 7 bases from V and 7 bases from J, with 23 bases between. The V gene's germline CDR1 is LNHDA and CDR2 SQIVND (reference sequence). Here the CDR3 reads CASTPTGGHDSEQYF. DNA for the CDR3: TGTGCCAGTACTCCCACCGGGGGTCACGATAGTGAGCAGTACTTC.

The chain is built from TRBV11-2 and TRBJ1-1, with 10 bases that match TRBD1. With V trimmed by 4 bases and J by 6 bases, 8 bases remained unmatched. The germline CDR1 and CDR2 sequences are SGHAT and FQNNGV. The CDR3 runs 15 residues. The CDR3 here is CASSSITGQGSEAFF. The CDR3 coding sequence is TGTGCCAGCAGCTCGATAACGGGACAGGGGTCTGAAGCTTTCTTT.

The chain combines TRBV14 with TRBJ2-7; 9 bases agree with TRBD2. V lost 0 bases, J lost 6 bases, and 18 bases stayed unmatched. The germline V gene has CDR1 SGHDN and CDR2 FVKESK. This CDR3 has 19 amino acids. As DNA, the CDR3 is TGTGCCAGCAGCCAAGATCGCAGGGGACTAGCCCCTCGGGGGGCCGAGCAGTACTTC. Translation: CASSQDRRGLAPRGAEQYF. Full variable domain (outside the CDR3, taken from reference TRBV14 and TRBJ2-7): EAGVTQFPSHSVIEKGQTVTLRCDPISGHDNLYWYRRVMGKEIKFLLHFVKESKQDESGMPNNRFLAERTGGTYSTLKVQPAELEDSGVYFCASSQDRRGLAPRGAEQYFGPGTRLTVT.

The rearrangement joins TRBV19 to TRBJ1-1; 8 nucleotides agree with TRBD1. The V and J ends lost 5 bases and 0 bases, in that order; junction bases with no gene match: 11. Germline values: CDR1 LNHDA, CDR2 SQIVND (reference sequence). The CDR3 is 17 amino acids. The CDR3, as DNA: TGTGCCAGTAGTCCCTGGACAGGGCGTAAAATGAACACTGAAGCTTTCTTT. As protein: CASSPWTGRKMNTEAFF.

This clone was seen a single time. The chain carries TRBV19 and TRBJ2-1; 9 positions match TRBD2. Germline-derived CDR1 and CDR2 are LNHDA and SQIVND (reference sequence). CDR3 length: 15 residues. The J segment lost 5 bases and the V segment lost 4 bases, leaving 6 bases of the junction unmatched. CDR3 bases: TGTGCCAGTAGTACGCGGGGGGGCCCGGACAATGAGCAGTTCTTC. This codes for CASSTRGGPDNEQFF.

The CDR3 protein is CASSFGTSPPYEQYF. DNA for the CDR3: TGTGCCAGCAGCTTCGGGACGTCGCCCCCCTACGAGCAGTACTTC. J is TRBJ2-7 and V is TRBV27; D is tentatively TRBD1 or TRBD2 (5 bases each). Germline V lookup: CDR1 MNHEY, CDR2 SMNVEV (reference sequence). Trimming pared 6 bases from V and 2 bases from J, leaving 17 bases between. This CDR3 spans 15 amino acids.

This clone has a single count. This rearrangement joins TRBV5-1 to TRBJ2-7; 9 bases match TRBD1. Per the germline V gene, CDR1 is SGHRS and CDR2 is YFSETQ. The CDR3 is 12 amino acids. The ends lost 3 bases at V and 7 bases at J; junction bases unmatched: 2. CDR3: CASSYGQGEQYF. The CDR3 nucleotides read TGCGCCAGCAGCTACGGACAGGGGGAGCAGTACTTC.